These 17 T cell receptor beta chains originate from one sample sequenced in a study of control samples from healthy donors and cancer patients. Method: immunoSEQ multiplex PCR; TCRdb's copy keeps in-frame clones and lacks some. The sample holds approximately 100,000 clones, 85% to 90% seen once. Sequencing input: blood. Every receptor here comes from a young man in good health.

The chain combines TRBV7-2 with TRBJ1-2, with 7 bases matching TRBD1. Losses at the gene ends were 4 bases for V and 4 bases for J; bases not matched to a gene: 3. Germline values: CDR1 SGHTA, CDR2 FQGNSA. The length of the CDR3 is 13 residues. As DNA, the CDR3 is TGTGCCAGCAGCTCGACAGGGATCTATGGCTACACCTTC. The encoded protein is CASSSTGIYGYTF.

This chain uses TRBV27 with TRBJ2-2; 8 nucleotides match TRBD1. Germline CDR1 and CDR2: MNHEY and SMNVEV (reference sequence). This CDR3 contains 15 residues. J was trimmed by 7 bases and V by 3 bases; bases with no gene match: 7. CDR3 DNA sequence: TGTGCCAGCAGTTTTAGTCAGGGGGCCGGCGGGGAGCTGTTTTTT. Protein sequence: CASSFSQGAGGELFF.

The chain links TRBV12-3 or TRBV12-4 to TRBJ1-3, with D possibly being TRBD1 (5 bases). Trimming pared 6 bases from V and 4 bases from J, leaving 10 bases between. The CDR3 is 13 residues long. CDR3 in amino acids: CASSGTGGNTIYF. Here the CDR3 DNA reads TGTGCCAGCAGCGGGACGGGAGGAAACACCATATATTTT.

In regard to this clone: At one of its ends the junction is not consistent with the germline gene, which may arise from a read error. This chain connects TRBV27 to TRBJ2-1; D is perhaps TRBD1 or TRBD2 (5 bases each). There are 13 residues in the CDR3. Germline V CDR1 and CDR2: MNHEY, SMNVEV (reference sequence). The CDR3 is CASSFGTYNEQFF. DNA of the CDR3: TGTGCCAGCAGCTTCGGGACCTATAATGAGCAGTTCTTC.

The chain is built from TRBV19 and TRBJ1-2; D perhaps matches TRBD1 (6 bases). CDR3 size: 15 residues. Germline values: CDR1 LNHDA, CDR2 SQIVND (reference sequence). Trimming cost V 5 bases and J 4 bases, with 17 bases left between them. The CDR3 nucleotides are TGTGCCAGTAGTCCCAACAGGGTGGTCACCTATGGCTACACCTTC. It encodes CASSPNRVVTYGYTF.

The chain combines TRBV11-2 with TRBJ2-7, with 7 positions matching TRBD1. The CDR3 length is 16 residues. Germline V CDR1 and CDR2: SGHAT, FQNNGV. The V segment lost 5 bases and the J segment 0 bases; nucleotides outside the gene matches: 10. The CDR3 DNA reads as TGTGCCAGCAGCCTCGAATTGACAGGGAGCTCCTACGAGCAGTACGTC. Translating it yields CASSLELTGSSYEQYV.

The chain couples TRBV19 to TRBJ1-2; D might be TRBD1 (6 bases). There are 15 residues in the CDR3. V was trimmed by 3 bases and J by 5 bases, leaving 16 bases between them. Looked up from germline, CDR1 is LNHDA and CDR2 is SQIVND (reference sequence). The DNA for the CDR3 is TGTGCCAGTAGTATTGGGTCCCGGACAGTATATGGCTACACCTTC. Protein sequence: CASSIGSRTVYGYTF.

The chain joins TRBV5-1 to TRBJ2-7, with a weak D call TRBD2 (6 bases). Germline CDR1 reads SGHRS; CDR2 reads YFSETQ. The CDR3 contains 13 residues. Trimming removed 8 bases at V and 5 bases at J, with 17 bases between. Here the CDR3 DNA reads TGCGCCAGTAGGTCGCGGGAATATGACGAGCAGTACTTC. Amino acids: CASRSREYDEQYF.

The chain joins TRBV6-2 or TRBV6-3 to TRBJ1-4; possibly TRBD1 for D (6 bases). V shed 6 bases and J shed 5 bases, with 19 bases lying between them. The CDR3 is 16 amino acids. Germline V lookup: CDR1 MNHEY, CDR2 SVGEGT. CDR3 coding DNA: TGTGCCAGCAGCCCTACCCGGACAGTGGTGAATGAAAAACTGTTTTTT. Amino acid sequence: CASSPTRTVVNEKLFF.

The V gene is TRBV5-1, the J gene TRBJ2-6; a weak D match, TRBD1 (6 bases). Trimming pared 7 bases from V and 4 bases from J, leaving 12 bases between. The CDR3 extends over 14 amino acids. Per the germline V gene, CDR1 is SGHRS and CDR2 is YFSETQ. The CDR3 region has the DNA TGCGCCAGCGGCCAGACAGGAGGGGCCAACGTCCTGACTTTC. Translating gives CASGQTGGANVLTF.

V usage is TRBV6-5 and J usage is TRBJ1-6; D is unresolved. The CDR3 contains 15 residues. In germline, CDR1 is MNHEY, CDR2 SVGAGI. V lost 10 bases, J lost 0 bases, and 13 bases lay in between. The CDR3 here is CATIDSSSYNSPLHF. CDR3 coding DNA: TGTGCCACCATCGACTCGAGCTCCTATAATTCACCCCTCCACTTT.

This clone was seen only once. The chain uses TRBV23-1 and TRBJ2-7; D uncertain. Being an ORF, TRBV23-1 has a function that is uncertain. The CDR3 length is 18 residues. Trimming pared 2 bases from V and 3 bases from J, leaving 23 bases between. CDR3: CASSQASSLPQESYEQYV. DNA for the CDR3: TGCGCCAGCAGTCAAGCATCATCCCTTCCGCAGGAAAGCTACGAGCAGTACGTC.

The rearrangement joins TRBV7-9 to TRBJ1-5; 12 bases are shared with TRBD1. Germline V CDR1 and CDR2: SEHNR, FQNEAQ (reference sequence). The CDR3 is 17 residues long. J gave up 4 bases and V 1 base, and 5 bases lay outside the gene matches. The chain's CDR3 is CASSLVGGQGANQPQHF. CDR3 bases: TGTGCCAGCAGCTTAGTGGGGGGACAGGGGGCTAATCAGCCCCAGCATTTT.

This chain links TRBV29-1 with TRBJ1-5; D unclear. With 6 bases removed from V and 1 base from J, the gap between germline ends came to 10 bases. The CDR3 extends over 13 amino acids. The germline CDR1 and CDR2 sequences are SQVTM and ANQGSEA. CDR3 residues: CSVGDTSNQPQHF. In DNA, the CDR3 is TGCAGCGTGGGCGACACCAGCAATCAGCCCCAGCATTTT.

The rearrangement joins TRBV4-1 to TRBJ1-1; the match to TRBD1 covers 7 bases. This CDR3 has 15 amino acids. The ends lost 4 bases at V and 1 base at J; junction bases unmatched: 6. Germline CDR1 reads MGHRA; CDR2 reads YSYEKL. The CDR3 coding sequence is TGCGCCAGCAGCCTTGCCGGGACAGCGAACACTGAAGCTTTCTTT. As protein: CASSLAGTANTEAFF.

CDR3 protein: CASSNHRQPRGYTF. The CDR3 bases are TGTGCCAGCAGTAATCATCGTCAGCCGCGCGGCTACACCTTC. V is TRBV6-5 and J is TRBJ1-2, with D hard to call. Germline V lookup: CDR1 MNHEY, CDR2 SVGAGI. The CDR3 loop spans 14 amino acids. The V end lost 5 bases, the J end lost 8 bases, and 18 bases lay between the germline ends.

This CDR3 is CASSQREAIYSNQPQHF. The DNA for the CDR3 is TGTGCCAGCAGCCAAAGAGAGGCCATATATAGCAATCAGCCCCAGCATTTT. The gene calls are TRBV3-1 (or the pseudogene TRBV3-2) and TRBJ1-5; D is ambiguous. There are 17 residues in the CDR3. Trimming left V 2 bases short and J 0 bases short, with 14 bases between. CDR1 and CDR2 (germline): LGHDT, YNNKEL (reference sequence).